This entry describes one T cell receptor (beta chain). What it binds is unknown. The data derive from a study of cytomegalovirus exposure and HLA in healthy donors. General study results and limits: Sequence variants that were highly shared formed a cluster that was likely a sequencing artifact. What a later analysis showed was that several of the most significant clusters appeared linked to common viral pathogens.

13 Jbeta primers and 60 Vbeta primers were used for the PCR. Repertoires were generated with immunoSEQ multiplex PCR, while TCRdb's copy carries only in-frame clones and drops some. The table records roughly 81,000 clones, 79% of them present only once. This clonotype was sampled from a man aged 25 to 45 in good health and CMV-seronegative. Material for sequencing was PBMCs.

CDR3 sequence (DNA): TGTGCCAGCAGCCTAACAGGGATCAATCAGCCCCAGCATTTT. This translates into CASSLTGINQPQHF. The chain couples TRBV7-2 to TRBJ1-5, with D tentatively TRBD1 (6 bases). The CDR3 loop spans 14 amino acids. Looked up from germline, CDR1 is SGHTA and CDR2 is FQGNSA. V gave up 5 bases and J gave up 3 bases, with 11 bases separating them.